Listed here are 25 T cell receptor beta chains from one sample, sequenced in a study of blood T cell repertoires in COVID-19. Sequencing was performed with immunoSEQ multiplex PCR; in TCRdb, only in-frame clones are kept and a portion is missing. The sample includes about 220,000 clones, 70% to 85% seen only once; the top ten take about 9%. Source material: peripheral blood. All receptors derive from a man aged 50 to 60 with active or convalescent COVID-19.

To note about this clone: The same CDR3 also results from other DNA sequences found in this sample. V gene TRBV20-1 combines with J gene TRBJ1-2; D not resolved. V was pared by 0 bases and J by 4 bases, with 3 bases between. CDR1 and CDR2 from the germline V gene are DFQATT and SNEGSKA (reference sequence). This CDR3 comprises 11 residues. CDR3 nucleotide sequence: TGCAGTGCTAGAGACAGCTATGGCTACACCTTC. Translation: CSARDSYGYTF.

V gene TRBV4-3 combines with J gene TRBJ1-3; the D is unclear. Germline V gives CDR1 LGHNA, CDR2 YSLEER. CDR3 length equals 19 residues. Trimming stripped 0 bases from V and 2 bases from J, with 20 bases between. The CDR3 DNA reads TGCGCCAGCAGCCAAGAATTAGCGGGCCTTTTGGGGACTGGAAACACCATATATTTT. This translates into CASSQELAGLLGTGNTIYF.

The chain uses TRBV7-3 and TRBJ2-1; 15 nucleotides agree with TRBD2. CDR1 and CDR2 from the germline V gene are SGHTA and FQGTGA. V lost 5 bases to trimming and J lost 3 bases; unmatched junction nucleotides: 17. The CDR3 is 21 residues long. CDR3 nucleotides: TGTGCCAGCAGCCACTCTTCTTCCGGGACTAGCGGGGGGCGGGTCTACAATGAGCAGTTCTTC. Protein: CASSHSSSGTSGGRVYNEQFF.

This chain connects TRBV6-2 or TRBV6-3 to TRBJ1-5; D possibly corresponds to TRBD1 (5 bases). There are 14 residues in the CDR3. The germline V gene encodes CDR1 MNHEY and CDR2 SVGEGT. V shed 0 bases and J shed 7 bases, with 10 bases lying between them. As DNA, the CDR3 is TGTGCCAGCAGTTACTCGAACAGGTTACAGCCCCAGCATTTT. Protein sequence: CASSYSNRLQPQHF.

This clone was detected once. In nucleotides, the CDR3 is TGTGCCAGCAGCCCACGACAGGGGTGGGGGGTGAACACTGAAGCTTTCTTT. This codes for CASSPRQGWGVNTEAFF. This chain connects TRBV7-8 to TRBJ1-1; 8 bases are shared with TRBD1. CDR3 length: 17 amino acids. Germline CDR1 and CDR2: SGHVS and FQNEAQ. The trim removed 5 bases at V and 0 bases at J, leaving 11 bases unmatched.

The J gene is TRBJ2-3, the V gene TRBV2; 9 bases align to TRBD2. Germline assignment: CDR1 SNHLY and CDR2 FYNNEI. The V gene end was trimmed by 2 bases and the J gene end by 4 bases; junction bases not matched to a gene: 7. CDR3 size: 16 residues. Written as DNA, the CDR3 is TGTGCCAGCAGTGAACTAGCGGGGAGGTGGGCAGATACGCAGTATTTT. Amino acid sequence: CASSELAGRWADTQYF.

The chain employs TRBV19 and TRBJ1-2; TRBD1 might be the D (5 bases). The length of the CDR3 is 14 residues. V shed 10 bases and J shed 2 bases, with 17 bases lying between them. Germline CDR1 reads LNHDA; CDR2 reads SQIVND (reference sequence). The CDR3 protein is CATSRVGENYGYTF. The CDR3 DNA follows: TGTGCCACTAGCAGGGTCGGAGAGAACTATGGCTACACCTTC.

This chain joins TRBV19 and TRBJ2-1; 9 bases are a match to TRBD1. The CDR3 length is 15 residues. V shed 8 bases, J shed 4 bases, and the junction held 9 bases outside the gene matches. CDR1 is LNHDA, CDR2 SQIVND, per germline (reference sequence). CDR3 sequence: CASRSRDREYNEQFF. CDR3 DNA sequence: TGTGCCAGTCGTTCCCGGGACAGGGAATACAATGAGCAGTTCTTC.

This rearrangement joins TRBV6-5 to TRBJ2-7, with 10 bases identical to TRBD2. CDR1 is MNHEY, CDR2 SVGAGI, per germline. This CDR3 is built from 16 residues. After removal of 0 bases from V and 2 bases from J, the junction contained 4 bases not matched to a gene. CDR3 region: CASSYSRTSGTYEQYF. The CDR3, as DNA: TGTGCCAGCAGTTACTCGAGGACTAGCGGAACCTACGAGCAGTACTTC.

The rearrangement joins TRBV7-9 to TRBJ2-7, with 7 bases aligning to TRBD1. This CDR3 has 14 residues. CDR1 and CDR2 (germline): SEHNR, FQNEAQ (reference sequence). The junction had 3 bases not matched to a gene; V was cut back by 4 bases and J by 0 bases. The CDR3 DNA reads TGTGCCAGCAGCTGGGACAGAGCCTCCTACGAGCAGTACTTC. Protein: CASSWDRASYEQYF.

This rearrangement joins TRBV7-6 to TRBJ2-5; no reliable D call. The CDR3 runs to 11 residues. V was clipped by 7 bases and J by 7 bases, with 10 bases between them. Per germline, CDR1 SGHVS and CDR2 FNYEAQ. Here the CDR3 reads CASTSGGTQYF. CDR3 nucleotide sequence: TGTGCCAGCACCTCAGGTGGGACCCAGTACTTC.

The chain uses TRBV5-4 and TRBJ1-1; tentatively, D is TRBD1 (5 bases). The V gene's germline CDR1 is SGHNT and CDR2 YYREEE (reference sequence). Trimming took off 4 bases at V and 1 base at J, with 11 bases between the two ends. The CDR3 sequence is 14 residues long. The CDR3 spells CASSGQSGNTEAFF. CDR3 in DNA: TGTGCCAGCAGCGGACAAAGTGGGAACACTGAAGCTTTCTTT.

V gene TRBV4-3 combines with J gene TRBJ2-3; 10 bases map to TRBD2. This CDR3 contains 16 residues. J was trimmed by 0 bases and V by 4 bases; bases with no gene match: 4. Germline CDR1 reads LGHNA; CDR2 reads YSLEER. For the CDR3, the DNA is TGCGCCAGCAGCCCTGGGACTAGCGAGAGCACAGATACGCAGTATTTT. It encodes CASSPGTSESTDTQYF.

The table lists this clone with a few counts. The chain recombines TRBV19 with TRBJ2-1, with 11 bases identical to TRBD1. Germline assignment: CDR1 LNHDA and CDR2 SQIVND (reference sequence). With 3 bases clipped from V and 8 bases from J, the junction kept 3 bases outside the gene matches. The CDR3 extends over 14 amino acids. The DNA of the CDR3 is TGTGCCAGTAGTATGGGACAGGGGGACGATGAGCAGTTCTTC. Its protein product is CASSMGQGDDEQFF.

The rearrangement links TRBV6-2 or TRBV6-3 to TRBJ2-7; D unresolved. The V end was cut by 5 bases, the J end by 6 bases, with 17 bases between. This CDR3 spans 14 amino acids. The germline gives CDR1 MNHEY, CDR2 SVGEGT. The CDR3 DNA is TGTGCCAGCAGTGCCAGACTTAATCCCCGCGAGCAGTACTTC. Protein: CASSARLNPREQYF.

The rearrangement links TRBV7-6 to TRBJ2-7; the match to TRBD2 covers 8 bases. Germline V gives CDR1 SGHVS, CDR2 FNYEAQ. Germline trimming cut 3 bases from V and 3 bases from J; bases unmatched to any gene: 19. The CDR3 spans 19 residues. The CDR3 DNA reads as TGTGCCAGCAGCTTTAGTCGGGGGGGTAGCGGGCAAGAACTCTACGAGCAGTACTTC. Protein sequence: CASSFSRGGSGQELYEQYF.

V and J are TRBV29-1 and TRBJ1-1; D is possibly TRBD1 (5 bases). This CDR3 region has 13 residues. V lost 4 bases and J 1 base, leaving 10 bases between the germline ends. The V gene's germline CDR1 is SQVTM and CDR2 ANQGSEA. CDR3 amino acids: CSVVGAPNTEAFF. The CDR3 DNA follows: TGCAGCGTTGTAGGGGCCCCGAACACTGAAGCTTTCTTT.

The chain recombines TRBV7-9 with TRBJ2-3; D gene unclear. Germline V gene data show CDR1 as SEHNR and CDR2 as FQNEAQ (reference sequence). The CDR3 runs 13 residues. V dropped 0 bases and J dropped 2 bases, with 3 bases sitting between them. In DNA form, the CDR3 reads TGTGCCAGCAGCTTAGCCGTCACAGATACGCAGTATTTT. Protein sequence: CASSLAVTDTQYF.

For this clone: The same CDR3 is also encoded by other DNA sequences in this sample. The chain uses TRBV27 and TRBJ1-6; the match to TRBD1 covers 9 bases. This CDR3 is built from 14 residues. V dropped 2 bases and J dropped 8; count of bases not matched to a gene: 1. CDR1 and CDR2 (germline): MNHEY, SMNVEV (reference sequence). This CDR3 reads CASSLDRGYSPLHF. CDR3 in DNA: TGTGCCAGCAGTTTAGACAGGGGGTATTCACCCCTCCACTTT.

The gene calls are TRBV5-1 and TRBJ1-4, with D tentatively TRBD1 (5 bases). Germline CDR1 SGHRS, CDR2 YFSETQ. The CDR3 covers 12 residues. The ends were cut back, 2 bases at V and 13 bases at J, with 12 bases in the middle. The CDR3 nucleotides are TGCGCCAGCAGCTTAGAAGGGGCTATACTGTTTTTT. This gives the protein CASSLEGAILFF.

J is TRBJ2-4 and V is TRBV5-6; 9 nucleotides match TRBD1. Germline V lookup: CDR1 SGHDT, CDR2 YYEEEE. After removal of 0 bases from V and 6 bases from J, the junction contained 7 bases not matched to a gene. This CDR3 comprises 16 residues. CDR3 sequence: CASSLAWTGEVNIQYF. The DNA of the CDR3 is TGTGCCAGCAGCTTGGCATGGACAGGGGAAGTAAACATTCAGTACTTC.

The chain is built from TRBV5-1 and TRBJ1-3, with D perhaps TRBD1 (5 bases). V was clipped by 7 bases and J by 0 bases, with 8 bases between them. The CDR3 sequence is 13 residues long. Germline values: CDR1 SGHRS, CDR2 YFSETQ. CDR3 nucleotides: TGCGCCAGCGGACAACTCTCTGGAAACACCATATATTTT. The encoded protein is CASGQLSGNTIYF.

The chain couples TRBV7-2 to TRBJ1-4; 8 nucleotides line up with TRBD1. The germline CDR1 and CDR2 sequences are SGHTA and FQGNSA. V lost 5 bases, J lost 6 bases, and 5 bases stayed unmatched. This CDR3 contains 14 residues. The CDR3 spells CASSKRTGYEKLFF. The CDR3 region has the DNA TGTGCCAGCAGCAAGCGGACAGGGTATGAAAAACTGTTTTTT.

The chain links TRBV15 to TRBJ1-4; D possibly corresponds to TRBD1 (5 bases). CDR1 and CDR2 (germline): LNHNV, YYDKDF (reference sequence). The CDR3 spans 14 residues. Trimming left V 3 bases short and J 8 bases short, with 13 bases between. This CDR3 is CATSSYTGGEKLFF. For the CDR3, the DNA is TGTGCCACCAGCAGCTATACGGGGGGAGAAAAACTGTTTTTT.

This chain joins TRBV14 and TRBJ2-1; 12 bases match TRBD1. The length of the CDR3 is 17 residues. Per germline, CDR1 SGHDN and CDR2 FVKESK. J gave up 8 bases and V 1 base, and 9 bases lay outside the gene matches. The CDR3 nucleotides read TGTGCCAGCAGCCAAGTTGTCGGGACAGGGGGCCCACATGAGCAGTTCTTC. Protein: CASSQVVGTGGPHEQFF. Variable domain in full (rest from reference TRBV14 and TRBJ2-1): EAGVTQFPSHSVIEKGQTVTLRCDPISGHDNLYWYRRVMGKEIKFLLHFVKESKQDESGMPNNRFLAERTGGTYSTLKVQPAELEDSGVYFCASSQVVGTGGPHEQFFGPGTRLTVL.